One and the same sample provided the 16 T cell receptor beta chains below, sequenced in a study of blood T cell repertoires in COVID-19. The method was immunoSEQ multiplex PCR; TCRdb's version includes in-frame clones alone and lacks a portion of them. The sample has around 70,000 clones; around three quarters are singletons. The sample consisted of peripheral blood. These TCRs come from a man aged 55-75 years with active or convalescent COVID-19.

V and J are TRBV29-1 and TRBJ2-1, with D possibly being TRBD2 (5 bases). The V gene lost 8 bases and the J gene lost 4 bases, with 15 bases spanning the gap. CDR3 length: 13 residues. From germline, CDR1 is SQVTM and CDR2 ANQGSEA. The CDR3 reads CSLSGGLYNEQFF. The CDR3, as DNA: TGCAGCCTCTCGGGCGGACTTTACAATGAGCAGTTCTTC.

The chain carries TRBV2 and TRBJ2-7; D is perhaps TRBD1 (6 bases). The germline CDR1 and CDR2 sequences are SNHLY and FYNNEI. This CDR3 has 14 residues. V was cut by 6 bases and J by 4 bases, with 16 bases left in between. The CDR3 protein is CASRNRERTYEQYF. In DNA form, the CDR3 reads TGTGCCAGCAGAAACAGGGAAAGGACTTACGAGCAGTACTTC.

This rearrangement joins TRBV4-1 to TRBJ2-7; the match to TRBD1 covers 7 bases. The CDR3 has 14 amino acids. J was trimmed by 6 bases and V by 3 bases; bases with no gene match: 8. Germline values: CDR1 MGHRA, CDR2 YSYEKL. The DNA of the CDR3 is TGCGCCAGCAGCCAGGCTGGGACAGTAAGCGAGCAGTACTTC. It codes for CASSQAGTVSEQYF.

The CDR3 sequence is CASSLGGAGYGYTF. The CDR3 region has the DNA TGTGCCAGCAGCTTAGGGGGCGCGGGGTATGGCTACACCTTC. This rearrangement joins TRBV11-2 to TRBJ1-2; possibly TRBD1 for D (5 bases). Germline V gene data show CDR1 as SGHAT and CDR2 as FQNNGV. V lost 1 base to trimming and J lost 5 bases, with 11 bases between them. CDR3 length equals 14 residues.

This clone showed up just once. The chain employs TRBV5-6 and TRBJ2-5; TRBD1 is a possible D gene (6 bases). The CDR3 extends over 14 amino acids. From germline, CDR1 is SGHDT and CDR2 YYEEEE. V shed 4 bases and J shed 1 base, with 11 bases lying between them. The CDR3 bases are TGTGCCAGCAGCCGACCGACAGGCCAAGAGACCCAGTACTTC. Translating gives CASSRPTGQETQYF.

This clone came up a few times. The chain joins TRBV24-1 to TRBJ2-2, with 11 bases matching TRBD1. Germline CDR1 and CDR2: KGHDR and SFDVKD. CDR3 length: 16 amino acids. J lost 6 bases, V lost 2 bases, and 4 bases had no gene match. Written as DNA, the CDR3 is TGTGCCACCAGTGATTCTGGACAGGGGGCCTCCGGGGAGCTGTTTTTT. Its translation is CATSDSGQGASGELFF.

The rearrangement uses TRBV7-2 and TRBJ2-7; D unclear. The V and J ends lost 1 base and 6 bases respectively, with 10 bases between them. The CDR3 length is 13 residues. Germline V gene data show CDR1 as SGHTA and CDR2 as FQGNSA. The CDR3 loop reads CASSLEFGGEQYF. The CDR3 coding sequence is TGTGCCAGCAGCTTAGAGTTTGGCGGCGAGCAGTACTTC. Together with reference TRBV7-2 and TRBJ2-7, the CDR3 gives the full variable domain: GAGVSQSPSNKVTEKGKDVELRCDPISGHTALYWYRQSLGQGLEFLIYFQGNSAPDKSGLPSDRFSAERTGGSVSTLTIQRTQQEDSAVYLCASSLEFGGEQYFGPGTRLTVT.

The rearrangement links TRBV5-1 to TRBJ2-1; 13 bases line up with TRBD2. The V gene's germline CDR1 is SGHRS and CDR2 YFSETQ. The CDR3 contains 20 residues. With 3 bases clipped from V and 0 bases from J, the junction kept 12 bases outside the gene matches. CDR3 amino acids: CASSSEGGLAGRSSYNEQFF. The CDR3 region has the DNA TGCGCCAGCAGCTCCGAGGGGGGACTAGCGGGGAGGAGCTCCTACAATGAGCAGTTCTTC.

The chain combines TRBV4-3 with TRBJ2-3, with TRBD2 matching 11 bases. Germline V gene lookup returns CDR1 LGHNA and CDR2 YSLEER. The CDR3 loop spans 16 amino acids. Trimming at V came to 2 bases and at J to 4 bases, leaving 5 bases not matched to a gene. The CDR3 protein is CASSQISGGAADTQYF. CDR3 nucleotides: TGCGCCAGCAGCCAAATTAGCGGGGGGGCCGCAGATACGCAGTATTTT.

J is TRBJ2-7 and V is TRBV15, with 7 bases aligning to TRBD1. CDR1 is LNHNV and CDR2 is YYDKDF in the germline V gene (reference sequence). The CDR3 is 15 residues long. The ends lost 6 bases at V and 2 bases at J; junction bases unmatched: 10. The CDR3 nucleotides read TGTGCCACCAGGCCCAGGGGGAAGGGGACCTACGAGCAGTACTTC. It specifies CATRPRGKGTYEQYF.

This clone was detected once. CDR3 DNA sequence: TGTGCCAGCAGCCAAGATCCCTGGGAGACTAGCGGGGGGTATTTT. It encodes CASSQDPWETSGGYF. The chain carries TRBV4-2 and TRBJ2-3; 12 nucleotides match TRBD2. The ends lost 0 bases at V and 14 bases at J; junction bases unmatched: 9. CDR1 is LGHNA, CDR2 YNFKEQ, per germline. The CDR3 length is 15 residues.

There are a few counts of this clone. The genes are TRBV7-9 and TRBJ1-6; 9 bases align to TRBD1. Germline loops: CDR1 SEHNR, CDR2 FQNEAQ (reference sequence). V lost 5 bases to trimming and J lost 10 bases; unmatched junction nucleotides: 6. The CDR3 runs 14 residues. The CDR3 nucleotides read TGTGCCAGCAGCCTCGGACAGGGGCACTCACCCCTCCACTTT. Translation gives CASSLGQGHSPLHF.

This sequence joins TRBV7-8 and TRBJ2-1; 9 bases map to TRBD1. The length of the CDR3 is 15 residues. The V and J ends lost 3 bases and 4 bases, in that order; junction bases with no gene match: 4. Germline lookup yields CDR1 SGHVS and CDR2 FQNEAQ. As DNA, the CDR3 is TGTGCCAGCAGCTTTACAGGGGGCGGATACAATGAGCAGTTCTTC. This codes for CASSFTGGGYNEQFF. The full variable domain, in which reference TRBV7-8 and TRBJ2-1 provide the parts outside the CDR3, is GAGVSQSPRYKVAKRGQDVALRCDPISGHVSLFWYQQALGQGPEFLTYFQNEAQLDKSGLPSDRFFAERPEGSVSTLKIQRTQQEDSAVYLCASSFTGGGYNEQFFGPGTRLTVL.

The J gene is TRBJ1-4, the V gene TRBV2; no clear D gene. Germline CDR1 is SNHLY and CDR2 is FYNNEI. The CDR3 runs to 15 residues. The V and J ends lost 7 bases and 7 bases respectively, with 19 bases between them. CDR3 residues: CASTDARIRGEKLFF. CDR3 DNA: TGTGCCAGCACCGACGCGCGCATACGGGGTGAAAAACTGTTTTTT.

V usage is TRBV2 and J usage is TRBJ2-2, with 12 bases aligning to TRBD2. This CDR3 comprises 14 residues. Germline lookup yields CDR1 SNHLY and CDR2 FYNNEI. J lost 10 bases, V lost 4 bases, and 4 bases had no gene match. The CDR3: CASSASGGAVELFF. The CDR3 DNA reads TGTGCCAGCAGTGCTAGCGGGGGGGCGGTGGAGCTGTTTTTT.

Remarks on this clone: This specimen includes other DNA sequences encoding the same CDR3. The gene calls are TRBV7-3 and TRBJ1-1; no clear D. V was trimmed by 0 bases and J by 5 bases, leaving 7 bases between them. Germline loops: CDR1 SGHTA, CDR2 FQGTGA. The CDR3 length is 13 residues. For the CDR3, the DNA is TGTGCCAGCAGCTTAACCTCTAGGACTGAAGCTTTCTTT. Its protein product is CASSLTSRTEAFF. The full variable domain, with the rest looked up from reference TRBV7-3 and TRBJ1-1, is GAGVSQTPSNKVTEKGKYVELRCDPISGHTALYWYRQSLGQGPEFLIYFQGTGAADDSGLPNDRFFAVRPEGSVSTLKIQRTERGDSAVYLCASSLTSRTEAFFGQGTRLTVV.